This passage covers 2 T cell receptor beta chains from one sample sequenced in a study of blood T cell repertoires in COVID-19. Method: immunoSEQ multiplex PCR; TCRdb's copy keeps in-frame clones and lacks some. The data hold under 300,000 clones, with around 90% observed a single time. The specimen sequenced was PBMCs or T cells enriched from blood (not recorded which). These receptors all stem from a woman between 18 and 29 years old who had recovered from COVID-19.

The chain is built from TRBV18 and TRBJ2-1; TRBD2 might be the D (6 bases). Between the trimmed V and J ends, which lost 3 bases and 9 bases, there was a span of 12 bases. This CDR3 region has 13 residues. Germline V gives CDR1 KGHSH, CDR2 LQKENI. This chain's CDR3 is CASSPRLEGEQFF. The DNA of the CDR3 is TGTGCCAGCTCACCTAGACTAGAAGGTGAGCAGTTCTTC.

The V gene is TRBV24-1, the J gene TRBJ1-2; 8 bases align to TRBD1. The CDR3 length is 13 residues. Trimming removed 6 bases from V and 4 bases from J; junction bases left unmatched: 3. Per the germline V gene, CDR1 is KGHDR and CDR2 is SFDVKD. The CDR3 nucleotides are TGTGCCACCAGTCCTCAGGGGGCCTATGGCTACACCTTC. This translates into CATSPQGAYGYTF.